Listed here are 25 T cell receptor beta chains from one sample, sequenced in a study of CD8 T cells in Susac syndrome. RNA, at about 0.45 to 1 ug, was reverse transcribed with random hexamers. TCRdb re-analysed the immunoSEQ multiplex PCR reads in MiXCR, keeping a single row per CDR3 protein. The sample yields tens of thousands of distinct CDR3 sequences, 75% to 95% seen once. The specimen sequenced was CD8+ T cells from PBMCs. These receptors were taken from a human donor with multiple sclerosis.

The rearrangement links TRBV6-2 or TRBV6-3 to TRBJ2-4; 7 nucleotides line up with TRBD2. The V gene's germline CDR1 is MNHEY and CDR2 SVGEGT. This CDR3 contains 20 residues. V lost 4 bases and J lost 2; bases outside the gene matches: 20. CDR3 sequence reads: CASSSSTAGRRVVSKNIQYF. CDR3 in DNA: TGTGCCAGCAGTTCCTCCACGGCCGGGAGGAGGGTCGTTTCCAAAAACATTCAGTACTTC.

The chain carries TRBV27 and TRBJ1-5, with D unresolved. Germline CDR1 and CDR2: MNHEY and SMNVEV (reference sequence). The CDR3 runs 16 residues. Trimming removed 5 bases from V and 3 bases from J, with 17 bases in between. The CDR3 reads CASSPSWTDANQPQHF. In DNA form, the CDR3 reads TGTGCCAGCAGTCCCTCCTGGACGGATGCCAATCAGCCCCAGCATTTT.

This CDR3 is CASSLPGGFQETQYF. The CDR3 DNA reads as TGTGCCAGCAGTTTACCGGGAGGATTCCAAGAGACCCAGTACTTC. The V and J genes are TRBV28 and TRBJ2-5; 7 bases align to TRBD2. Germline V gene data show CDR1 as MDHEN and CDR2 as SYDVKM. Germline trimming cut 2 bases from V and 1 base from J; bases unmatched to any gene: 4. There are 15 residues in the CDR3.

As DNA, the CDR3 is TGTGCCACCAGCATATCCGGGACTAGCTACAATGAGCAGTTCTTC. Protein: CATSISGTSYNEQFF. The chain employs TRBV15 and TRBJ2-1, with 8 positions matching TRBD2. Trimming at V came to 4 bases and at J to 3 bases, leaving 5 bases not matched to a gene. Germline values: CDR1 LNHNV, CDR2 YYDKDF (reference sequence). The CDR3 sequence is 15 residues long. Supplemented by reference TRBV15 and TRBJ2-1, the full variable domain reads DAMVIQNPRYQVTQFGKPVTLSCSQTLNHNVMYWYQQKSSQAPKLLFHYYDKDFNNEADTPDNFQSRRPNTSFCFLDIRSPGLGDTAMYLCATSISGTSYNEQFFGPGTRLTVL.

This chain joins TRBV9 and TRBJ1-2, with a weak D call TRBD1 (5 bases). The germline CDR1 and CDR2 sequences are SGDLS and YYNGEE. Trimming cost V 0 bases and J 0 bases, with 9 bases left between them. This CDR3 comprises 15 residues. CDR3 nucleotides: TGTGCCAGCAGCGTAGAACCGGGGCCTAACTATGGCTACACCTTC. This encodes CASSVEPGPNYGYTF.

This chain joins TRBV27 and TRBJ2-3, with 7 positions matching TRBD1. From germline, CDR1 is MNHEY and CDR2 SMNVEV (reference sequence). The CDR3 is 15 amino acids. V shed 8 bases and J 4 bases; nucleotides not matched to a gene: 12. The CDR3 DNA reads as TGTGCCAGCGGCTCCTCCCGGGACAGCGCAGATACGCAGTATTTT. This gives the protein CASGSSRDSADTQYF.

The genes are TRBV24-1 and TRBJ1-4; no firm D call. V lost 3 bases and J 8 bases, leaving 9 bases between the germline ends. Germline V gives CDR1 KGHDR, CDR2 SFDVKD. The CDR3 runs to 13 residues. This CDR3 is CATSDATLEKLFF. In DNA, the CDR3 is TGTGCCACCAGTGATGCCACGTTGGAAAAACTGTTTTTT.

This rearrangement joins TRBV11-2 to TRBJ2-7; perhaps TRBD1 as D (6 bases). The ends were cut back, 0 bases at V and 7 bases at J, with 13 bases in the middle. Germline V gene sequence: CDR1 SGHAT, CDR2 FQNNGV. The CDR3 has 14 amino acids. CDR3 sequence (DNA): TGTGCCAGCAGCTTAGATTGGACAGAAGTGGAGCAGTACTTC. It codes for CASSLDWTEVEQYF.

The rearrangement uses TRBV20-1 and TRBJ1-5; a weak D match, TRBD1 (5 bases). The CDR3 runs 13 residues. CDR1 and CDR2 (germline): DFQATT, SNEGSKA (reference sequence). V lost 7 bases, J lost 7 bases, and 17 bases lay in between. The CDR3 DNA sequence: TGCAGTGAGGACACGGGGCCTAACCAGCCCCAGCATTTT. It specifies CSEDTGPNQPQHF.

The V and J genes are TRBV29-1 and TRBJ1-2, with TRBD1 identical over 8 bases. J lost 8 bases, V lost 5 bases, and 16 bases had no gene match. The CDR3 runs 15 residues. The germline V gene has CDR1 SQVTM and CDR2 ANQGSEA. Here the CDR3 reads CSVIGMAGGLGGYTF. CDR3 DNA sequence: TGCAGCGTTATCGGTATGGCAGGGGGCCTTGGGGGCTACACCTTC.

This chain uses TRBV3-1 with TRBJ2-1, with TRBD1 as a possible D gene (5 bases). Trimming took off 4 bases at V and 5 bases at J, with 15 bases between the two ends. There are 15 residues in the CDR3. Germline V CDR1 and CDR2: LGHDT, YNNKEL (reference sequence). The CDR3, as DNA: TGTGCCAGCAGCCCCCAAGTGGACAACAACAATGAGCAGTTCTTC. Its protein is CASSPQVDNNNEQFF.

CDR3: CASSIGLYYEQYF. In DNA, the CDR3 is TGTGCCAGTAGCATCGGACTCTACTACGAGCAGTACTTC. This chain uses TRBV19 with TRBJ2-7, with D possibly being TRBD2 (5 bases). This CDR3 has 13 residues. V was clipped by 6 bases and J by 3 bases, with 12 bases between them. Germline values: CDR1 LNHDA, CDR2 SQIVND (reference sequence).

The genes are TRBV27 and TRBJ2-3; D not resolved. Per germline, CDR1 MNHEY and CDR2 SMNVEV (reference sequence). The CDR3 runs 16 residues. V lost 5 bases to trimming and J lost 4 bases, with 19 bases between them. CDR3 in DNA: TGTGCCAGCAGTCCCGCCCCTCTACCAGCAGCAGATACGCAGTATTTT. Its protein product is CASSPAPLPAADTQYF.

This clonotype was detected only once. As DNA, the CDR3 is TGTGCCACCAGCAGAGCTCCGGGACTAGCGGAGACCTACGAGCAGTACTTC. This encodes CATSRAPGLAETYEQYF. This rearrangement joins TRBV15 to TRBJ2-7; 11 bases are shared with TRBD2. V lost 1 base, J lost 2 bases, and 7 bases stayed unmatched. Looked up from germline, CDR1 is LNHNV and CDR2 is YYDKDF (reference sequence). There are 17 residues in the CDR3.

The rearrangement joins TRBV11-2 to TRBJ2-1, with 9 bases fitting TRBD2. CDR3 length: 17 residues. Germline CDR1 and CDR2: SGHAT and FQNNGV. Germline trimming cut 5 bases from V and 2 bases from J; bases unmatched to any gene: 10. In DNA, the CDR3 is TGTGCCAGCAGCCCAAGTAGCGGGAGAATTACCTACAATGAGCAGTTCTTC. The encoded protein is CASSPSSGRITYNEQFF.

The genes are TRBV11-2 and TRBJ2-1; 7 bases agree with TRBD1. Germline CDR1 SGHAT, CDR2 FQNNGV. After removal of 4 bases from V and 6 bases from J, the junction contained 9 bases not matched to a gene. The CDR3 is made up of 15 amino acids. CDR3 DNA sequence: TGTGCCAGCAGCTCTCGACAGGGCGTGATCAATGAGCAGTTCTTC. Its translation is CASSSRQGVINEQFF.

V is TRBV29-1 and J is TRBJ1-3; TRBD1 might be the D (6 bases). The V gene lost 4 bases and the J gene lost 6 bases, with 16 bases spanning the gap. The CDR3 runs to 14 residues. In germline, CDR1 is SQVTM, CDR2 ANQGSEA. CDR3 DNA sequence: TGCAGCGTTGCGGGGGGGCAGGGAGCAAACACCATATATTTT. It translates to CSVAGGQGANTIYF.

This chain links TRBV12-3 or TRBV12-4 with TRBJ2-1; the match to TRBD2 covers 10 bases. CDR3 length equals 20 residues. V lost 5 bases to trimming and J lost 5 bases; unmatched junction nucleotides: 21. CDR3 protein: CASSTGTPGTSVEWDNEQFF. The CDR3 bases are TGTGCCAGCAGTACAGGGACACCGGGGACTAGCGTCGAGTGGGACAATGAGCAGTTCTTC.

The chain employs TRBV5-6 and TRBJ2-7, with TRBD2 identical over 8 bases. Germline V gives CDR1 SGHDT, CDR2 YYEEEE. J lost 6 bases, V lost 2 bases, and 10 bases had no gene match. The CDR3 is 15 residues long. The CDR3: CASSFTPGLVGEQYF. The CDR3 DNA sequence: TGTGCCAGCAGCTTCACACCGGGACTAGTGGGCGAGCAGTACTTC.

The rearrangement links TRBV19 to TRBJ2-7, with 7 bases fitting TRBD1. Germline V gene lookup returns CDR1 LNHDA and CDR2 SQIVND (reference sequence). V lost 9 bases and J lost 5; bases outside the gene matches: 7. This CDR3 region has 12 residues. This CDR3 reads CASGRGKNEQYF. CDR3 bases: TGTGCCAGCGGCAGGGGGAAAAACGAGCAGTACTTC.

The rearrangement links TRBV7-2 to TRBJ2-1; TRBD1 might be the D (6 bases). The CDR3 length is 14 residues. The germline V and J ends were trimmed by 5 bases and 4 bases, with 12 bases remaining between them. Germline-derived CDR1 and CDR2 are SGHTA and FQGNSA. CDR3: CASSPWDTYNEQFF. The DNA for the CDR3 is TGTGCCAGCAGCCCCTGGGACACGTACAATGAGCAGTTCTTC. Combining the CDR3 with reference TRBV7-2 and TRBJ2-1 gives the whole variable domain GAGVSQSPSNKVTEKGKDVELRCDPISGHTALYWYRQSLGQGLEFLIYFQGNSAPDKSGLPSDRFSAERTGGSVSTLTIQRTQQEDSAVYLCASSPWDTYNEQFFGPGTRLTVL.

V and J are TRBV5-1 and TRBJ1-2; tentatively, D is TRBD1 (5 bases). V was clipped by 5 bases and J by 6 bases, with 11 bases between them. This CDR3 is built from 12 residues. Looked up from germline, CDR1 is SGHRS and CDR2 is YFSETQ. This CDR3 is CASRSGQNGYTF. For the CDR3, the DNA is TGCGCCAGCAGATCGGGGCAGAATGGCTACACCTTC.

The CDR3 here is CSASGGKGNTIYF. In DNA, the CDR3 is TGCAGTGCTAGCGGGGGAAAAGGAAACACCATATATTTT. The chain combines TRBV20-1 with TRBJ1-3, with D perhaps matching TRBD1 (5 bases). CDR1 DFQATT and CDR2 SNEGSKA come from the germline V gene (reference sequence). The CDR3 loop spans 13 amino acids. The V end was cut by 3 bases, the J end by 4 bases, with 10 bases between.

The chain combines TRBV10-3 with TRBJ2-3, with D possibly matching TRBD2 (6 bases). The CDR3 is 11 residues long. V gave up 11 bases and J gave up 6 bases, with 12 bases separating them. Looked up from germline, CDR1 is ENHRY and CDR2 is SYGVKD. The DNA of the CDR3 is TGTGCCGTCCGGGACTTTGATACGCAGTATTTT. Translating it yields CAVRDFDTQYF.

The chain recombines TRBV12-3 or TRBV12-4 with TRBJ2-1, with 7 bases fitting TRBD2. The CDR3 is 12 amino acids. Germline trimming cut 7 bases from V and 7 bases from J; bases unmatched to any gene: 4. DNA for the CDR3: TGTGCCAGCACAACGGGAGGAAATGAGCAGTTCTTC. Translating gives CASTTGGNEQFF.